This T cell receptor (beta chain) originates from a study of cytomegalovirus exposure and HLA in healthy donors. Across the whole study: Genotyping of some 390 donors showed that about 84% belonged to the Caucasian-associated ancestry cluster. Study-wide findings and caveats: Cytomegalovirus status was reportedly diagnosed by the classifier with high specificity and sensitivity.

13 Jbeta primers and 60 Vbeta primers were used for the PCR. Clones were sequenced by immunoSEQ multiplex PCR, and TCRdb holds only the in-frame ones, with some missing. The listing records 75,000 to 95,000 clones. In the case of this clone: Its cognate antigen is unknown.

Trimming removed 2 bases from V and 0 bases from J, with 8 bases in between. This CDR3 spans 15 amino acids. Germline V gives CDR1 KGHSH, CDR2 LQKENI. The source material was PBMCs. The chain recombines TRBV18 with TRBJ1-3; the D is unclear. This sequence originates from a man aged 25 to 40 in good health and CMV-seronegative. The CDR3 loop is CASSPGGLSGNTIYF. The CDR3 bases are TGTGCCAGCTCACCAGGCGGTCTCTCTGGAAACACCATATATTTT.